This T cell receptor (beta chain) was sequenced during a study of T-cell memory formation after mild COVID-19 (dated by TCRdb to about 2021). The study in broad terms: TCR sequence clusters from the two donors were found to be largely donor specific. In a couple of donors, T-cell clones that expanded and contracted after mild COVID-19 were followed by sequencing TCRalpha and TCRbeta repertoires longitudinally. Two young, previously healthy adult volunteers made up the cohort, one male and one female. The investigation overall reported the following: Contracting CD4+ clones appeared mostly in the CM and EM memory subsets, whereas CD8+ clones were enriched in EMRA. Clones that contracted from day 15 to 85 showed balanced CD4/CD8 phenotypes, whereas a second wave of clones that expanded from day 15 to 37 leaned towards CD4+. The study included only a couple of mild cases, and larger cohorts that include severe cases with pre-infection samples were judged to be necessary. Some responding clones were detected in pre-infection memory, which suggested that pre-existing cross-reactive memory T cells had joined the SARS-CoV-2 response. SARS-CoV-2 specificity was not confirmed for the second-wave clones peaking on day 37.

Sequenced on an Illumina NovaSeq 6000. Using 5'RACE with constant-segment primers, TCRalpha and TCRbeta cDNA libraries were constructed, with sample barcodes and unique molecular identifiers added in the process. Trizol reagent was used to extract RNA from every sample. The libraries were amplified in two PCR steps, and the second step added a second sample barcode and Illumina TruSeq adapters. Sequencing of libraries was performed on an Illumina NovaSeq with 2 x 150 bp paired-end reads. In the original analysis: Demultiplexing of reads and collapsing into UMI-guided consensus sequences were performed with migec v1.2.7. Using mixcr v2.1.11, UMI consensuses were aligned to TRA and TRB V and J templates and then assembled into clonotypes. Expanded or contracted clonotypes were those called significant by both edgeR and NoisET, with noise models trained on biological replicates. For edgeR calls, a false discovery rate-adjusted p below 0.01 and a log2 fold-change threshold of 1 were applied. As an exploratory analysis of dynamics, max-normalized trajectories of the 1000 most abundant clonotypes were examined with PCA combined with hierarchical clustering. The CD4 or CD8 phenotype of responding clones was assigned using the separately sequenced CD4+ and CD8+ repertoires. TCRdb itself trimmed the public reads at Q25 with fastp, ran MiXCR and retained productive beta chains. Identical CDR3 proteins give one entry, which carries the most common genes and DNA. These V and J calls originate from TCRdb's pipeline instead of the authors' own analysis. This sample comprises over 350,000 distinct CDR3 sequences, approximately 16% of them detected only once. Of the sample, 20% to 25% falls within the top ten clones.

Ficoll-Paque density gradient centrifugation was the method used to isolate PBMCs. Here V drops 5 bases and J drops 7 bases, and the junction holds 8 bases not matched to any gene. The CDR3 contains 15 residues, cysteine and phenylalanine counted. Only CDR3 DNA is held: 45 bases, read in frame from base 1. From a lookup of the germline V gene, CDR1 and CDR2 are SGHRS and YFSETQ. A remark on this clonotype: Its cognate antigen has yet to be identified. No qualities accompany the bases; no much larger clone lies one base away.

Sequenced sample: PBMCs or a T cell subset sorted from them (not recorded which). The sequence was collected from a man between 18 and 29 years old who had mild COVID-19 (a few samples of this study predate the infection). The sample titles of this study are shuffled in the database, so cell type and time point are left out; the donor was told from shared clones. This sequence uses TRBV5-1 and TRBJ2-1; TRBD2 fits 11 bases in the junction. The sequence in DNA is TGCGCCAGCAGTTCGACTAGCGGGGTGGCAAATGAGCAGTTCTTC. It translates to CASSSTSGVANEQFF.